A selection of T cell receptor beta chains follows, all from one sample in a study of T cell responses to AZD1222 COVID-19 vaccine. Assay: immunoSEQ multiplex PCR; the TCRdb copy retains only in-frame clones and omits some. The sample yields about 66,000 clones, roughly nine tenths seen once. The sample was peripheral blood, taken on day 0 of AZD1222 vaccination. All receptors derive from an adult in good health. Both conserved end residues are part of each CDR3. A D gene is named only where the DNA matches it firmly. Not all rows give a size; the values are once, few, many and, for expanded clones, a class.

V	J	size	D	DNA	CDR3
TRBV7-3	TRBJ1-1	few	.	TGTGCCAGCAGTACACAGGGGAACACTGAAGCTTTCTTT	CASSTQGNTEAFF
TRBV9	TRBJ1-3	.	.	TGTGCCAGCAGCGTAAAACCGGCAGTGGACTCTGGAAACACCATATATTTT	CASSVKPAVDSGNTIYF
TRBV5-1	TRBJ1-1	.	.	TGCGCCAGCAGCGGAACAGGGTTCGGGACTGAAGCTTTCTTT	CASSGTGFGTEAFF
TRBV19	TRBJ1-4	.	TRBD1	TGTGCCAGTAGTATGAGTCACGGGACAGGGAACGAAAAACTGTTTTTT	CASSMSHGTGNEKLFF
TRBV29-1	TRBJ1-4	.	.	TGCAGCGTGGCCCCCGGGGGAACTAATGAAAAACTGTTTTTT	CSVAPGGTNEKLFF
TRBV10-2	TRBJ2-7	.	TRBD1	TGCGCCAGCAGTGAGTCCGGGACAGGTTCCTTC	CASSESGTGSF
TRBV19	TRBJ2-7	.	.	TGTGCCAGTAGTATGGGTAAGGGAAGCTCCTACGAGCAGTACTTC	CASSMGKGSSYEQYF
TRBV6-5	TRBJ2-7	.	.	TGTGCCAGCTTGAAGGCAGGCGCCTACGAGCAGTACTTC	CASLKAGAYEQYF
TRBV30	TRBJ1-1	once	.	TGTGCCTGGAGTGTATCCAGGGACGCTGAAGCTTTCTTT	CAWSVSRDAEAFF
TRBV6-1	TRBJ1-2	once	.	TGTGCCAGCAGTGAACCCCCGACGAGAACCCAAAAAGGCTACACCTTC	CASSEPPTRTQKGYTF
TRBV4-1	TRBJ1-5	once	.	TGCGCCAGCAGCCAAGATTGGCCGCAGCCCCAGCATTTT	CASSQDWPQPQHF
TRBV19	TRBJ2-4	.	.	TGTGCCAGTAGTATCCCAAGGGGGGACAGAAGGGGCATTCAGTACTTC	CASSIPRGDRRGIQYF
TRBV30	TRBJ1-5	few	.	TGTGCCTGGAACACAGGGTATAGCAATCAGCCCCAGCATTTT	CAWNTGYSNQPQHF
TRBV7-9	TRBJ2-3	few	.	TGTGCCAGCAGCTTAGGTTATTTTCCCACAGATACGCAGTATTTT	CASSLGYFPTDTQYF
TRBV18	TRBJ1-2	.	TRBD1	TGTGCCAGCTCACCGGACAGGGGTTGGTATGGCTACACCTTC	CASSPDRGWYGYTF
TRBV28	TRBJ1-2	once	.	TGTGCCAGCAGTTTGATCCAGGGCGGGCATGGCTACACCTTC	CASSLIQGGHGYTF
TRBV27	TRBJ2-5	.	.	TGTGCCAGCAGCACCGACAGGTTCCAAGAGACCCAGTACTTC	CASSTDRFQETQYF
TRBV3-1/TRBV3-2	TRBJ1-4	.	TRBD1	TGTGCCAGCGCTGGCCAAACAGGGGTTGGTGAAAAACTGTTTTTT	CASAGQTGVGEKLFF
TRBV5-1	TRBJ2-1	.	.	TGCGCCAGCAGCCCCCTCGGGGACACTTACAATGAGCAGTTCTTC	CASSPLGDTYNEQFF
TRBV5-6	TRBJ2-7	.	.	TGTGCCAGCAGCCGGGATACCAGGGGATACGAGCAGTACTTC	CASSRDTRGYEQYF
TRBV5-1	TRBJ2-7	.	TRBD1	TGCGCCAGCAGCTCCCGACAGGGGGCGGACGAGCAGTACTTC	CASSSRQGADEQYF
TRBV7-8	TRBJ1-4	.	TRBD1	TGTGCCAGCAGCTACGGGACAGGCAATGAAAAACTGTTTTTT	CASSYGTGNEKLFF
TRBV19	TRBJ1-5	.	TRBD1	TGTGCCAGTAGTACCCCGACAGGGGTTGATCAGCCCCAGCATTTT	CASSTPTGVDQPQHF
TRBV19	TRBJ1-2	.	.	TGTGCCTCCTACCGGGAGCTAGGATCGGCCTATGGCTACACCTTC	CASYRELGSAYGYTF
TRBV2	TRBJ2-3	.	.	TGTGCCAGCAGTCCCACGACTGATACGCAGTATTTT	CASSPTTDTQYF
TRBV29-1	TRBJ1-5	.	.	TGCAGCGTTGGCTCGGACAGTCAAGGCAATCAGCCCCAGCATTTT	CSVGSDSQGNQPQHF
TRBV6-5	TRBJ2-7	once	TRBD1	TGTGCCAGCAGCAGACAGGGGAGGCCCTACGAGCAGTACTTC	CASSRQGRPYEQYF
TRBV5-1	TRBJ1-4	.	.	TGCGCCAGCAGCTTTCTACAGGGCTCTAATGAAAAACTGTTTTTT	CASSFLQGSNEKLFF
TRBV4-1	TRBJ1-5	.	TRBD1	TGCGCCAGCAGCCCGGGACAGGGGTCGAATCAGCCCCAGCATTTT	CASSPGQGSNQPQHF
TRBV29-1	TRBJ1-2	.	TRBD1	TGCAGCGTTTGGCTGGTGACAGGGGATTATGGCTACACCTTC	CSVWLVTGDYGYTF
TRBV27	TRBJ1-3	.	.	TGTGCCAGCAGGGAGTCGGGCGGGCAGGGTGGAAACACCATATATTTT	CASRESGGQGGNTIYF
TRBV6-5	TRBJ1-1	.	.	TGTGCCAGCAGTCCCCGTGCGGTGGGAAACACTGAAGCTTTCTTT	CASSPRAVGNTEAFF
TRBV2	TRBJ2-5	.	TRBD1	TGTGCCAGCCTGGACAGGGGGCCCCAAGAGACCCAGTACTTC	CASLDRGPQETQYF
TRBV29-1	TRBJ1-2	.	.	TGCAGCGTTGAAGGTGGGAAGGGTCGGAGTGGCTACACCTTC	CSVEGGKGRSGYTF
TRBV27	TRBJ2-7	.	TRBD2	TGTGCCAGCTCCCCCGCGGGGGGGTACGAGCAGTACTTC	CASSPAGGYEQYF
TRBV5-1	TRBJ2-7	.	TRBD1	TGCGCCAGCAGCTTGGGGGGACAGGATTCGAGCGAGCAGTACTTC	CASSLGGQDSSEQYF
TRBV4-1	TRBJ1-5	.	TRBD1	TGCGCCAGCAGCCAAGCAGGGACAGGGGGGAGCAATCAGCCCCAGCATTTT	CASSQAGTGGSNQPQHF
TRBV7-9	TRBJ2-7	.	TRBD1	TGTGCCAGCAGCCCGAGACAGGGGTCCTTCCTCTACGAGCAGTACTTC	CASSPRQGSFLYEQYF
TRBV27	TRBJ1-2	.	TRBD1	TGTGCCAGCAGTTTGGGACAGGGGGCCAAGTATGGCTACACCTTC	CASSLGQGAKYGYTF
TRBV28	TRBJ2-4	.	.	TGTGCCAGCAGTTTATCGTGGCCAGTGGGGAACATTCAGTACTTC	CASSLSWPVGNIQYF
TRBV28	TRBJ2-4	.	TRBD2	TGTGCCAGCAGTCTTAGCGGGAGTGCCAAAAACATTCAGTACTTC	CASSLSGSAKNIQYF